The clone carrying this TCR beta chain appeared once. The V and J ends lost 6 bases and 7 bases respectively, with 21 bases between them. From germline, CDR1 is MDHEN and CDR2 SYDVKM. The CDR3 consists of 15 residues. The data were taken from a study of T cells in Graves' hyperthyroidism and ophthalmopathy. About the study: Once the initial diagnosis was made, peripheral blood was obtained before any treatment.

It was uncontrolled infection, other autoimmune disease, pregnancy or lactation that excluded patients. The diagnostic basis comprised clinical symptoms, serum thyroxine and TRAb, thyroid ultrasound and orbital computed tomography. PBMCs were derived from around 10 ml fresh peripheral blood. RNA transcripts served as the template for amplifying TCR beta CDR3 regions. When the TCR CDR3 underwent first-round RT-PCR, the HTBI primer set was used. TCRdb used MiXCR to reprocess the multiplex PCR reads, holding one entry per CDR3 protein. The table shows around 240,000 distinct CDR3 sequences, with roughly 14% occurring only once.

Sequenced input: blood. V usage is TRBV28 and J usage is TRBJ1-2; D possibly corresponds to TRBD1 (5 bases). This receptor was identified in a woman in her thirties or forties with Graves' hyperthyroidism that later progressed to Graves' ophthalmopathy. CDR3: CASRIGVPAGRGYTF. The CDR3 DNA reads TGTGCCAGCAGAATAGGGGTCCCTGCAGGTCGTGGCTACACCTTC.